The 12 T cell receptor beta chains given below trace back to one sample, sequenced in a study of OX40 agonist ivuxolimab in advanced cancers. TCRdb's table, derived via immunoSEQ multiplex PCR, lists solely in-frame clones and lacks some. The sample holds about 21,000 clones, about 88% seen once. Here the sequenced sample was CD4+ or CD8+ T cells sorted from blood, taken in a trial of the OX40 agonist ivuxolimab. These TCRs come from an adult with an advanced solid tumor such as melanoma, head and neck, liver or kidney cancer.

CDR3 nucleotides: TGTGCCAGCAGTGCGGCCGGGGGAACCAATGAGCAGTTCTTC. Protein product: CASSAAGGTNEQFF. This chain joins TRBV6-4 and TRBJ2-1; D may be TRBD2 (6 bases). Trimming took off 4 bases at V and 6 bases at J, with 13 bases between the two ends. CDR1 and CDR2 (germline): MRHNA, SNTAGT. The CDR3 covers 14 residues.

This clone was counted only a few times. The V and J genes are TRBV9 and TRBJ2-2, with D perhaps being TRBD1 or TRBD2 (5 bases each). The CDR3 has 13 residues. The V gene's germline CDR1 is SGDLS and CDR2 YYNGEE. V was pared by 0 bases and J by 5 bases, with 5 bases between. CDR3 nucleotide sequence: TGTGCCAGCAGCGTAGGGGGGACCGGGGAGCTGTTTTTT. Its translation: CASSVGGTGELFF.

V is TRBV18 and J is TRBJ2-2; D gene unclear. CDR3 length: 14 residues. Trimming cost V 0 bases and J 3 bases, with 5 bases left between them. The germline V gene has CDR1 KGHSH and CDR2 LQKENI. The CDR3 spells CASSPPTYTGELFF. The CDR3 coding sequence is TGTGCCAGCTCACCACCTACATACACCGGGGAGCTGTTTTTT.

The gene calls are TRBV11-2 and TRBJ2-1; no clear D. Trimming cost V 1 base and J 0 bases, with 7 bases left between them. The CDR3 is 15 amino acids. Germline CDR1 SGHAT, CDR2 FQNNGV. CDR3 residues: CASSLAGSSYNEQFF. The CDR3 DNA reads as TGTGCCAGCAGCTTAGCCGGTAGCTCCTACAATGAGCAGTTCTTC.

The V and J genes are TRBV27 and TRBJ1-5, with D perhaps matching TRBD1 (6 bases). The CDR3 runs to 12 residues. The germline V and J ends were trimmed by 6 bases and 6 bases, with 9 bases remaining between them. Germline CDR1 reads MNHEY; CDR2 reads SMNVEV (reference sequence). In DNA form, the CDR3 reads TGTGCCAGCAGCAGGGGTACTCAGCCCCAGCATTTT. It yields the protein CASSRGTQPQHF.

V usage is TRBV6-5 and J usage is TRBJ2-5; D possibly corresponds to TRBD2 (6 bases). The CDR3 sequence is 16 residues long. Germline CDR1 and CDR2: MNHEY and SVGAGI. Trimming stripped 0 bases from V and 1 base from J, with 12 bases between. CDR3 DNA: TGTGCCAGCAGTTACTCGAGATTCGGGGGCCAAGAGACCCAGTACTTC. Its translation: CASSYSRFGGQETQYF.

The chain links TRBV11-2 to TRBJ1-5, with a weak D call TRBD1 (5 bases). The CDR3 covers 13 residues. Germline CDR1 reads SGHAT; CDR2 reads FQNNGV. The V end lost 5 bases, the J end lost 8 bases, and 13 bases lay between the germline ends. For the CDR3, the DNA is TGTGCCAGCAGCATCGGGTGGGGGGAGCCCCAGCATTTT. Protein sequence: CASSIGWGEPQHF.

The chain combines TRBV7-3 with TRBJ1-1; D not certain. V was shortened by 4 bases and J by 4 bases, with 19 bases between the two germline ends. The CDR3 has 16 residues. Germline-derived CDR1 and CDR2 are SGHTA and FQGTGA. CDR3 sequence reads: CASSSRSGRRSTEAFF. CDR3 DNA sequence: TGTGCCAGCAGCTCTAGGTCAGGACGAAGAAGCACTGAAGCTTTCTTT.

This clone came up once. This chain links TRBV27 with TRBJ1-5; D gene unclear. The length of the CDR3 is 14 residues. V lost 6 bases to trimming and J lost 3 bases, with 12 bases between them. Germline values: CDR1 MNHEY, CDR2 SMNVEV (reference sequence). The CDR3 DNA reads TGTGCCAGCAGCCCAGGAGGTGACAATCAGCCCCAGCATTTT. Its protein is CASSPGGDNQPQHF.

The chain recombines TRBV12-5 with TRBJ1-2; 8 bases agree with TRBD1. The CDR3 totals 13 residues. Germline trimming cut 5 bases from V and 2 bases from J; bases unmatched to any gene: 1. Germline CDR1 and CDR2: LGHNT and FRNRAP. CDR3 DNA sequence: TGTGCTAGTGGTCCAGGGGGCAACTATGGCTACACCTTC. This encodes CASGPGGNYGYTF.

The chain recombines TRBV27 with TRBJ2-1; D gene uncertain. Between the trimmed V and J ends, which lost 5 bases and 10 bases, there was a span of 9 bases. Per the germline V gene, CDR1 is MNHEY and CDR2 is SMNVEV (reference sequence). The length of the CDR3 is 11 residues. CDR3 nucleotide sequence: TGTGCCAGCAGTGGAACGAGGGAGCAGTTCTTC. This sequence encodes CASSGTREQFF.

The CDR3 DNA is TGCGCCAGCAGCTTGGGACTTGGTCCTCAGTATTTT. Its translation: CASSLGLGPQYF. V is TRBV5-1 and J is TRBJ2-3; no clear D gene. Germline V gene sequence: CDR1 SGHRS, CDR2 YFSETQ. Trimming removed 0 bases at V and 12 bases at J, with 11 bases between. CDR3 length equals 12 residues.